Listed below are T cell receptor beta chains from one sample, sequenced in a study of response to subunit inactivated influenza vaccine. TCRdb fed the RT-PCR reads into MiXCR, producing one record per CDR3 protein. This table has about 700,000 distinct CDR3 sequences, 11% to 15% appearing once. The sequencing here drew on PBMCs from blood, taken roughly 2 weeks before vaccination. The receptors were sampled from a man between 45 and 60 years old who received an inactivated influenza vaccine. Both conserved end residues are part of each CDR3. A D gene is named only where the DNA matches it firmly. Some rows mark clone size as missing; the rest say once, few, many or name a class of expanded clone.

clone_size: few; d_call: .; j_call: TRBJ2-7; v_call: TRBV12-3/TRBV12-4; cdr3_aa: CATGSSLKQYF; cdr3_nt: TGTGCCACCGGCAGTTCTCTCAAGCAGTACTTC
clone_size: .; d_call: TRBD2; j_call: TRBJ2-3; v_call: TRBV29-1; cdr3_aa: CSEVGLAAGTDTQYF; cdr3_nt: TGCAGCGAAGTGGGACTAGCGGCCGGCACAGATACGCAGTATTTT
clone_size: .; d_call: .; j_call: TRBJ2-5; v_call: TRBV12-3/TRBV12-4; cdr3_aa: CASSPPGTIFQETQYF; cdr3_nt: TGTGCCAGCAGTCCACCGGGGACAATCTTCCAAGAGACCCAGTACTTC
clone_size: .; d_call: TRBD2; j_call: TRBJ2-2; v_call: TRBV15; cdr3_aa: CATGRVVLAGGVNTGELFF; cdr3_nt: TGTGCCACCGGCAGAGTGGTACTAGCGGGGGGAGTCAACACCGGGGAGCTGTTTTTT
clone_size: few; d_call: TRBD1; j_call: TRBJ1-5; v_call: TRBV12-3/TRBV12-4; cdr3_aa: CASTQGAGQPQHF; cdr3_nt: TGTGCCAGCACGCAGGGGGCCGGTCAGCCCCAGCATTTT
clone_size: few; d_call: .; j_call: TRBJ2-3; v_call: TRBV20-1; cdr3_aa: CSATRLGDSSDTQYF; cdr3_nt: TGCAGTGCTACCCGACTCGGTGACTCGTCGGATACGCAGTATTTT
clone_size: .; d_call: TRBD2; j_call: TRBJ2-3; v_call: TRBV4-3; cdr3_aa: CASSPSHSGGDTQYF; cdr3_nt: TGCGCCAGCAGCCCAAGCCACTCGGGGGGAGATACGCAGTATTTT
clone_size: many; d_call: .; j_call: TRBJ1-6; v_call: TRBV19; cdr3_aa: CASSIGQETLHF; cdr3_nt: TGTGCCAGTAGTATAGGCCAAGAAACCCTCCACTTT
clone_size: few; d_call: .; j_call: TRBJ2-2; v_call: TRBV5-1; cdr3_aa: CASSGVPKGTGELFF; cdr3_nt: TGCGCCAGCAGCGGTGTACCAAAGGGCACCGGGGAGCTGTTTTTT
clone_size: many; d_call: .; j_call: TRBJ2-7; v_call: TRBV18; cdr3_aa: CASSPSIYEQYF; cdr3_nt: TGTGCCAGCTCACCATCAATCTACGAGCAGTACTTC
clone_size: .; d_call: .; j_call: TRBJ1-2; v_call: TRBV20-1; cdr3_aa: CSPVEQRNYGYTF; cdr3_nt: TGCAGTCCCGTCGAACAGAGAAACTATGGCTACACCTTC
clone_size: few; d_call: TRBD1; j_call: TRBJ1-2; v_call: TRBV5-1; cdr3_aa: CASSLDPGVGGQGYTF; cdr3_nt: TGCGCCAGCAGCTTGGATCCTGGGGTAGGGGGCCAGGGCTACACCTTC
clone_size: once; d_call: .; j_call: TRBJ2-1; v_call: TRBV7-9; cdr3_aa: CASSLGHWRGRGNEQFF; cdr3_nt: TGTGCCAGCAGCTTAGGTCACTGGCGGGGCCGGGGCAATGAGCAGTTCTTC
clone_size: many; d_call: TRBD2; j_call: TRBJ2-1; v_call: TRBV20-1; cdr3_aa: CSARDVAGGGYNEQFF; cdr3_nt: TGCAGTGCTAGAGATGTGGCGGGAGGGGGGTACAATGAGCAGTTCTTC
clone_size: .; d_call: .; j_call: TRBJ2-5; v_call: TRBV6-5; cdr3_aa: CASSYSWANQETQYF; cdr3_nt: TGTGCCAGCAGTTACTCTTGGGCTAATCAAGAGACCCAGTACTTC
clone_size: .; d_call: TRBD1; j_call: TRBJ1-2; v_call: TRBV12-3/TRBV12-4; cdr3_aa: CASSLRGQGSYGYTF; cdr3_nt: TGTGCCAGCAGTTTGCGGGGACAGGGGTCCTATGGCTACACCTTC
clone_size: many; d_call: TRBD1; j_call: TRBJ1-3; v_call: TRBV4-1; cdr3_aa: CASSQATGYTIYF; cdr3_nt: TGCGCCAGCAGCCAAGCGACAGGGTACACCATATATTTT
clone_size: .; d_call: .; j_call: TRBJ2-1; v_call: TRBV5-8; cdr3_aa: CASSLVVWGFRYNEQFF; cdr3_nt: TGTGCCAGCAGCTTGGTTGTCTGGGGGTTTCGGTACAATGAGCAGTTCTTC
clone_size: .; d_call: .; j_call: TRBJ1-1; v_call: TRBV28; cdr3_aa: CASSFGPPEAFF; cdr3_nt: TGTGCCAGCAGTTTTGGCCCCCCTGAAGCTTTCTTT
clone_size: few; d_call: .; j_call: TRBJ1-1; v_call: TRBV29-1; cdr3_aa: CSVELGYAAMNTEAFF; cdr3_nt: TGCAGCGTTGAATTGGGGTACGCGGCCATGAACACTGAAGCTTTCTTT
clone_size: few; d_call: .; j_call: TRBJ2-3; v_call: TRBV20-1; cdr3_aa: CSASLALSTDTQYF; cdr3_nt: TGCAGTGCTTCACTAGCCCTTAGCACAGATACGCAGTATTTT
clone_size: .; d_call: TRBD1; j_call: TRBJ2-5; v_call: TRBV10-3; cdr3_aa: CATRPGTGPRETQYF; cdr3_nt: TGTGCCACCCGACCCGGGACAGGGCCCCGGGAGACCCAGTACTTC
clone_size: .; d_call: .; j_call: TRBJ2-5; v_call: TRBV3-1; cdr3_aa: CASSQDRGSDPRETQYF; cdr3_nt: TGTGCCAGCAGCCAAGATCGGGGATCGGACCCTAGGGAGACCCAGTACTTC
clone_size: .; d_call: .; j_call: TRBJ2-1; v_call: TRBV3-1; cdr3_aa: CASSLTSGWDEQFF; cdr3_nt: TGTGCCAGCAGCCTTACGTCAGGGTGGGATGAGCAGTTCTTC
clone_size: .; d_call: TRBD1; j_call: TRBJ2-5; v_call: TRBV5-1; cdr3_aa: CASSAGQGDLGSQYF; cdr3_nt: TGCGCCAGCAGCGCGGGACAGGGAGATCTGGGGTCCCAGTACTTC
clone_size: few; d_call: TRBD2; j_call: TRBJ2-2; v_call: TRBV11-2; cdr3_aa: CASSTGTSATGELFF; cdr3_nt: TGTGCCAGCAGCACCGGGACTAGCGCCACCGGGGAGCTGTTTTTT
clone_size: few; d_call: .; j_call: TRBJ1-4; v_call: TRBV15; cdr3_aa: CATSEPAYREGEKLFF; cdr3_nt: TGTGCCACCAGCGAGCCCGCGTACAGGGAAGGTGAAAAACTGTTTTTT
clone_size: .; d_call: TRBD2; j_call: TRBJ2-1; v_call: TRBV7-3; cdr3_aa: CASSPLAGDWGEQFF; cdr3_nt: TGTGCCAGCAGCCCTTTAGCGGGAGATTGGGGTGAGCAGTTCTTC
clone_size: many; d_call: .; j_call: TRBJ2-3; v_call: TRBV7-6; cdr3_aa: CASSLDDLGSTPTDTQYF; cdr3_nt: TGTGCCAGCAGCTTAGATGATCTCGGAAGTACTCCCACAGATACGCAGTATTTT
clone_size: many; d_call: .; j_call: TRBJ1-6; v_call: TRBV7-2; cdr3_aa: CASSSTGTDNSPLHF; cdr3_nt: TGTGCCAGCAGCTCCACCGGGACGGATAATTCACCCCTCCACTTT
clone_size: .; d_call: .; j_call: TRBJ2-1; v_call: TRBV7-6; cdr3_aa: CASSRRLMNEQFF; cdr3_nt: TGTGCCAGCAGCCGAAGATTGATGAATGAGCAGTTCTTC
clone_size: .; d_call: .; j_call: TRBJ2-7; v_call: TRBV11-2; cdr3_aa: CASSNHAGFYEQYF; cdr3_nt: TGTGCCAGCAGCAACCATGCAGGGTTCTACGAGCAGTACTTC
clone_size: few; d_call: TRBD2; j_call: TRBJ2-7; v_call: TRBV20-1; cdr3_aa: CSARTTTGGYYEQYF; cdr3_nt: TGCAGTGCTAGAACCACCACGGGGGGGTACTACGAGCAGTACTTC
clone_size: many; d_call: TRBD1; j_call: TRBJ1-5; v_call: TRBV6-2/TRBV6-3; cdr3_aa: CASRTDRGRGNQPQHF; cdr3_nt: TGTGCCAGCAGAACCGACAGGGGCAGGGGCAATCAGCCCCAGCATTTT
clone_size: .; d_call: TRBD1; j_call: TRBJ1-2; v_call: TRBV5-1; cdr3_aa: CASSSQGEVGYTF; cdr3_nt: TGCGCCAGCAGCTCACAGGGGGAAGTTGGCTACACCTTC
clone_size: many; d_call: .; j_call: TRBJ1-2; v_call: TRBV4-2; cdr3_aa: CASSQEGMGYYGYTF; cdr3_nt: TGTGCCAGCAGCCAAGAAGGTATGGGATACTATGGCTACACCTTC
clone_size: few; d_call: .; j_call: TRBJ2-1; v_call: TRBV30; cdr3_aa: CALIKDAGQFF; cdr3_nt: TGTGCCCTAATCAAAGACGCAGGGCAGTTCTTC
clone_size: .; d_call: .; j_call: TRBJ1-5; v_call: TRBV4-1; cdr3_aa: CASSQVRGNQPQHF; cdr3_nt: TGCGCCAGCAGCCAAGTCAGGGGTAATCAGCCCCAGCATTTT
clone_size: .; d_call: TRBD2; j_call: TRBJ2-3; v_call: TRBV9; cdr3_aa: CASSVSSGVTTDTQYF; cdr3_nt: TGTGCCAGCAGCGTATCTAGCGGGGTAACCACAGATACGCAGTATTTT
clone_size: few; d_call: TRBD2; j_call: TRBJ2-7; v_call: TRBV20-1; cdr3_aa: CSAPPTSDLVGEQYF; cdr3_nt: TGCAGTGCGCCTCCAACTAGCGACCTGGTTGGCGAGCAGTACTTC
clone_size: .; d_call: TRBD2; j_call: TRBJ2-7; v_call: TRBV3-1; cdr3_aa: CASSQVGTGGPPYEQYF; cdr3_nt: TGTGCCAGCAGCCAAGTCGGGACGGGAGGGCCGCCCTACGAGCAGTACTTC